The 12 T cell receptor beta chains in this list originate from one sample, sequenced in a study of blood T cell repertoires in COVID-19. Data came from immunoSEQ multiplex PCR; TCRdb stores just in-frame clones and leaves some out. In the table there are 200,000 to 250,000 clones, about 82% of which are singletons. What was sequenced was peripheral blood. Every receptor here comes from a woman in her sixties or seventies with COVID-19, enrolled during active disease.

The rearrangement joins TRBV11-3 to TRBJ2-3, with 8 bases identical to TRBD1. The germline CDR1 and CDR2 sequences are SGHNT and YENEEA. V lost 5 bases and J lost 2; bases outside the gene matches: 6. The CDR3 is 15 residues long. This CDR3 reads CASSSRDRNTDTQYF. DNA for the CDR3: TGTGCCAGCAGCAGCCGGGACAGGAACACAGATACGCAGTATTTT.

The chain combines TRBV27 with TRBJ1-4; TRBD1 aligns across 7 bases. V shed 4 bases, J shed 5 bases, and the junction held 4 bases outside the gene matches. CDR3 length: 14 residues. Germline V gene lookup returns CDR1 MNHEY and CDR2 SMNVEV (reference sequence). The CDR3 bases are TGTGCCAGCAGTTGGGACAGAGGAAATGAAAAACTGTTTTTT. Translation gives CASSWDRGNEKLFF. The variable domain in full, with the rest retrieved from reference TRBV27 and TRBJ1-4, is EAQVTQNPRYLITVTGKKLTVTCSQNMNHEYMSWYRQDPGLGLRQIYYSMNVEVTDKGDVPEGYKVSRKEKRNFPLILESPSPNQTSLYFCASSWDRGNEKLFFGSGTQLSVL.

The chain combines TRBV7-2 with TRBJ2-7; 10 bases agree with TRBD1. Germline-derived CDR1 and CDR2 are SGHTA and FQGNSA. V shed 4 bases and J 3 bases; nucleotides not matched to a gene: 9. This CDR3 is 16 amino acids long. Here the CDR3 reads CASSSVTGGDYYEQYF. CDR3 nucleotides: TGTGCCAGCAGCTCAGTGACAGGGGGCGATTACTACGAGCAGTACTTC.

This clone has a handful of counts. The V and J genes are TRBV9 and TRBJ1-3, with 9 bases identical to TRBD1. CDR3 length: 17 amino acids. With V trimmed by 0 bases and J by 3 bases, 7 bases remained unmatched. The V gene's germline CDR1 is SGDLS and CDR2 YYNGEE. CDR3 sequence reads: CASSVGAQGAGGNTIYF. The CDR3 nucleotides read TGTGCCAGCAGCGTAGGGGCACAGGGGGCGGGTGGAAACACCATATATTTT. Filled out from reference TRBV9 and TRBJ1-3, the complete variable domain reads DSGVTQTPKHLITATGQRVTLRCSPRSGDLSVYWYQQSLDQGLQFLIQYYNGEERAKGNILERFSAQQFPDLHSELNLSSLELGDSALYFCASSVGAQGAGGNTIYFGEGSWLTVV.

This clone has more than one count but fewer than ten. The chain uses TRBV29-1 and TRBJ2-3; the D is unclear. There are 15 residues in the CDR3. CDR1 and CDR2 (germline): SQVTM, ANQGSEA. Between the trimmed V and J ends, which lost 1 base and 1 base, there was a span of 12 bases. The CDR3 reads CSVEGASSRTDTQYF. The CDR3 bases are TGCAGCGTTGAAGGGGCATCAAGCCGCACAGATACGCAGTATTTT.

The J gene is TRBJ2-7, the V gene TRBV2; 8 bases are a match to TRBD1. This CDR3 is built from 16 residues. Germline V gene sequence: CDR1 SNHLY, CDR2 FYNNEI. J lost 3 bases, V lost 0 bases, and 7 bases had no gene match. The DNA of the CDR3 is TGTGCCAGCAGTGAAGCCCGTGGACAGGGTGGCTACGAGCAGTACTTC. Translating gives CASSEARGQGGYEQYF.

V and J are TRBV4-1 and TRBJ1-4; 7 positions agree with TRBD1. CDR1 and CDR2 from the germline V gene are MGHRA and YSYEKL. Trimming cost V 3 bases and J 3 bases; bases outside gene matches: 7. There are 16 residues in the CDR3. The CDR3 coding sequence is TGCGCCAGCAGCCACCCAAAGGGACAGCCTAATGAAAAACTGTTTTTT. The encoded protein is CASSHPKGQPNEKLFF.

V and J are TRBV6-6 and TRBJ2-1, with 7 bases lining up with TRBD1. CDR1 is MNHNY, CDR2 SVGAGI, per germline (reference sequence). Trimming cost V 5 bases and J 0 bases; bases outside gene matches: 13. This CDR3 region has 18 residues. Written as DNA, the CDR3 is TGTGCCAGCAGTCTGAGACAGGGCCTTATCAGCTCCTACAATGAGCAGTTCTTC. It is translated as CASSLRQGLISSYNEQFF.

The chain is built from TRBV7-2 and TRBJ2-1, with TRBD2 matching over 13 bases. Looked up from germline, CDR1 is SGHTA and CDR2 is FQGNSA. The V and J ends lost 5 bases and 3 bases, in that order; junction bases with no gene match: 4. This CDR3 has 16 residues. The CDR3: CASSPGTSGVYNEQFF. For the CDR3, the DNA is TGTGCCAGCAGCCCCGGGACTAGCGGGGTCTACAATGAGCAGTTCTTC.

The CDR3 nucleotides read TGCAGCTGTGTGACAGGCGTCAATCAGCCCCAGCATTTT. Protein: CSCVTGVNQPQHF. This rearrangement joins TRBV29-1 to TRBJ1-5; TRBD1 is a possible D gene (6 bases). Germline V gene data show CDR1 as SQVTM and CDR2 as ANQGSEA. The ends were cut back, 8 bases at V and 3 bases at J, with 14 bases in the middle. The CDR3 is 13 amino acids.

The chain carries TRBV27 and TRBJ1-4; 8 bases fit TRBD1. The CDR3 is 15 residues long. The V gene end was trimmed by 5 bases and the J gene end by 1 base; junction bases not matched to a gene: 3. Germline CDR1 reads MNHEY; CDR2 reads SMNVEV (reference sequence). The CDR3 region has the DNA TGTGCCAGCAGTCCACAGGGGGGAACTAATGAAAAACTGTTTTTT. Translation: CASSPQGGTNEKLFF.

This clone was seen only once. The chain joins TRBV29-1 to TRBJ2-2, with 7 bases that match TRBD2. Trimming took 4 bases from V and 1 from J; bases not matched to a gene: 3. The CDR3 has 14 amino acids. From germline, CDR1 is SQVTM and CDR2 ANQGSEA. CDR3 sequence reads: CSVGASGNTGELFF. For the CDR3, the DNA is TGCAGCGTTGGAGCTAGCGGGAACACCGGGGAGCTGTTTTTT.